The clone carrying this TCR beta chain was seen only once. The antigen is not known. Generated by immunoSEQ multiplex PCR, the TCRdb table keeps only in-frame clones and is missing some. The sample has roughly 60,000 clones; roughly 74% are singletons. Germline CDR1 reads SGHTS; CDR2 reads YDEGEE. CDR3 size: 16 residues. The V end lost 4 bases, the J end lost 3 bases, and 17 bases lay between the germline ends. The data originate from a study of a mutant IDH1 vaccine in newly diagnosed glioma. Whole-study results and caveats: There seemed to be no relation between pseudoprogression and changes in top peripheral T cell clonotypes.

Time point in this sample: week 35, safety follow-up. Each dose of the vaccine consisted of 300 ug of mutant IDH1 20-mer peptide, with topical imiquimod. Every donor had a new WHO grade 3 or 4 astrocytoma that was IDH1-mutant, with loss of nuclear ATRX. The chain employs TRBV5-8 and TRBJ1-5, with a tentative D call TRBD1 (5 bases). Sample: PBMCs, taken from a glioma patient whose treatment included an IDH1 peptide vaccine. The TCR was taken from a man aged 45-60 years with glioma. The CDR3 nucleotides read TGTGCCAGCAGCCTGTGGGGCTTCGGTTCCAATCAGCCCCAGCATTTT. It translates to CASSLWGFGSNQPQHF.